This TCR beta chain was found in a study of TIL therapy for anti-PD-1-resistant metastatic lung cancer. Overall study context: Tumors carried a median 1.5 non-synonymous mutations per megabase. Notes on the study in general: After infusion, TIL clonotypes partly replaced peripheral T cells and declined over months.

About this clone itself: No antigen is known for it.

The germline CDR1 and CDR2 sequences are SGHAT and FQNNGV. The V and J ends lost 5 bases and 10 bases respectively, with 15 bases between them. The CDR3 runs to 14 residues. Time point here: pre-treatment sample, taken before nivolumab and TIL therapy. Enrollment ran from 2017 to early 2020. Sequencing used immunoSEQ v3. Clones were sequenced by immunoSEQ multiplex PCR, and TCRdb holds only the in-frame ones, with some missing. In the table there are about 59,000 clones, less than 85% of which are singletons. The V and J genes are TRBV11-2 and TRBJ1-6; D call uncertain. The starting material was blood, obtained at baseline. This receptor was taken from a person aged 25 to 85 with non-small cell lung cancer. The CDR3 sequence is CASSPLGWNSPLHF. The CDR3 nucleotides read TGTGCCAGCAGCCCCTTGGGGTGGAACTCACCCCTCCACTTT. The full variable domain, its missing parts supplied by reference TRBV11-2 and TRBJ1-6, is EAGVAQSPRYKIIEKRQSVAFWCNPISGHATLYWYQQILGQGPKLLIQFQNNGVVDDSQLPKDRFSAERLKGVDSTLKIQPAKLEDSAVYLCASSPLGWNSPLHFGNGTRLTVT.